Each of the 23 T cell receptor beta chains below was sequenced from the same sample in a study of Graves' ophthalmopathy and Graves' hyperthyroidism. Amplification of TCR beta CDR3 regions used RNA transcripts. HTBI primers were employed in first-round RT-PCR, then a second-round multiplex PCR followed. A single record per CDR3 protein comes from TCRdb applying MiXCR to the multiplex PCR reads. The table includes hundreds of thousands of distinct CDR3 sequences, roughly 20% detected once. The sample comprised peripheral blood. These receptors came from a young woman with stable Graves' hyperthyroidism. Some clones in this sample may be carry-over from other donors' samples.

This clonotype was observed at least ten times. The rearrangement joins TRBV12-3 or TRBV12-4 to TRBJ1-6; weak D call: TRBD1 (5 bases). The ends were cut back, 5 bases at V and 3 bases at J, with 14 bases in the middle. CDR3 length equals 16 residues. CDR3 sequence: CASSRLAGGYNSPLHF. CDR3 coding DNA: TGTGCCAGCAGTCGGCTGGCGGGGGGCTATAATTCACCCCTCCACTTT.

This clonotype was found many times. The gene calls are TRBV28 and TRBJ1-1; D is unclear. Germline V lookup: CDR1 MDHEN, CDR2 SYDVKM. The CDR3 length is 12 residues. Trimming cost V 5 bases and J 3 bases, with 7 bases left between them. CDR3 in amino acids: CASSTRHTEAFF. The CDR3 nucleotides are TGTGCCAGCAGTACAAGGCACACTGAAGCTTTCTTT.

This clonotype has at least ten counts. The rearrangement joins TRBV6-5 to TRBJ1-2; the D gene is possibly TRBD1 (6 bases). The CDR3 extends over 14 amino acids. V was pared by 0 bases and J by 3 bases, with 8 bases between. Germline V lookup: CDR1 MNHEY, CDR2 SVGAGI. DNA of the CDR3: TGTGCCAGCAGTTACTCGTCAGGGGACTATGGCTACACCTTC. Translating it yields CASSYSSGDYGYTF.

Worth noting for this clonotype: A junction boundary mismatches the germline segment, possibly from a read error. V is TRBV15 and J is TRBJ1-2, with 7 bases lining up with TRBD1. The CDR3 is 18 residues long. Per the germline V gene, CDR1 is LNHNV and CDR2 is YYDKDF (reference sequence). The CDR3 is CATSKTGSLARALYGYTF. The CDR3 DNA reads TGTGCCACCAGCAAGACAGGGTCTTTGGCACGAGCTCTCTATGGTTACACCTTC.

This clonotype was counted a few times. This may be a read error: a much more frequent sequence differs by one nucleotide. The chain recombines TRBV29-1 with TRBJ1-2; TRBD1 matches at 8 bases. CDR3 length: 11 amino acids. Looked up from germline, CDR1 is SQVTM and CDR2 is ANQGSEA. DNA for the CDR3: TGCAGCGTTGCAGTCTCAGGGGGCTACGCCTTC. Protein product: CSVAVSGGYAF.

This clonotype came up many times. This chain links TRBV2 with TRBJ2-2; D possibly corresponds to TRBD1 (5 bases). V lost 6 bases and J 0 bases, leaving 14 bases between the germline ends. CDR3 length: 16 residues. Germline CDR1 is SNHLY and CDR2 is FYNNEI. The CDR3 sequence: CASRKQVNANTGELFF. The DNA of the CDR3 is TGTGCCAGCAGGAAACAGGTCAACGCGAACACCGGGGAGCTGTTTTTT.

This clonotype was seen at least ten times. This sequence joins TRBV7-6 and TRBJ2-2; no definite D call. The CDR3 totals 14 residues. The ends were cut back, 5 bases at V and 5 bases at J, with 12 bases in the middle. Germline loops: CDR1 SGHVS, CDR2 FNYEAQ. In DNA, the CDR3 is TGTGCCAGCAGCCCCCTCGCAGCGACCGGGGAGCTGTTTTTT. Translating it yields CASSPLAATGELFF.

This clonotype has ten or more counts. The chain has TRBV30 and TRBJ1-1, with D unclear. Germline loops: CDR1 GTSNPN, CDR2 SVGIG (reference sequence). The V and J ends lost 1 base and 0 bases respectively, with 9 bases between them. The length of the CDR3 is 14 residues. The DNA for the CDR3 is TGTGCCTGGAGTGCAGACTCTATGAACACTGAAGCTTTCTTT. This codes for CAWSADSMNTEAFF.

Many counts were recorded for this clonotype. The CDR3 nucleotides are TGCAGTGCTACCACAGGGACTAATCAGCCCCAGCATTTT. Translation: CSATTGTNQPQHF. J is TRBJ1-5 and V is TRBV20-1, with a possible D match to TRBD1 (6 bases). Trimming pared 4 bases from V and 4 bases from J, leaving 11 bases between. This CDR3 comprises 13 residues. Germline CDR1 DFQATT, CDR2 SNEGSKA (reference sequence).

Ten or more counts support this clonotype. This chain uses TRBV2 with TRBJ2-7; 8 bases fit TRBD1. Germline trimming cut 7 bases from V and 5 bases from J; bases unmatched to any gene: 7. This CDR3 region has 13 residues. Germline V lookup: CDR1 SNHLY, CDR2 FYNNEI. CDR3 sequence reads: CASKGDRSHEQYF. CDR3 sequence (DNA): TGTGCCAGCAAAGGGGACAGGTCTCACGAGCAGTACTTC. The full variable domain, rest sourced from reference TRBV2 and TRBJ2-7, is EPEVTQTPSHQVTQMGQEVILRCVPISNHLYFYWYRQILGQKVEFLVSFYNNEISEKSEIFDDQFSVERPDGSNFTLKIRSTKLEDSAMYFCASKGDRSHEQYFGPGTRLTVT.

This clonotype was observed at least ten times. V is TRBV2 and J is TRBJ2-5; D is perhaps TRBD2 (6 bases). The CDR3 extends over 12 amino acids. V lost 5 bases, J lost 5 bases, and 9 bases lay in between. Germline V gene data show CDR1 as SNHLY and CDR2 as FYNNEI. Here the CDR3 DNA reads TGTGCCAGCAGTTCAGCGGGCGAGACCCAGTACTTC. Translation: CASSSAGETQYF.

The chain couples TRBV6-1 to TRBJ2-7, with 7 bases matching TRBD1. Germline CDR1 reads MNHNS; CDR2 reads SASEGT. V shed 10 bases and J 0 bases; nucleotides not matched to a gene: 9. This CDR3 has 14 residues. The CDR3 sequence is CATARTGLSYEQYF. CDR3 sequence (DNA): TGTGCCACGGCCCGGACAGGTCTCTCCTACGAGCAGTACTTC.

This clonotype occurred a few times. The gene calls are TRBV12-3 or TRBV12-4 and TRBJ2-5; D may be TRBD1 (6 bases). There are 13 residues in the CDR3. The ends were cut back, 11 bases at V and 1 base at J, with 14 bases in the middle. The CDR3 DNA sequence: TGTGCCGCCCAGGGGTCGCGCCAAGAGACCCAGTACTTC. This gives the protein CAAQGSRQETQYF.

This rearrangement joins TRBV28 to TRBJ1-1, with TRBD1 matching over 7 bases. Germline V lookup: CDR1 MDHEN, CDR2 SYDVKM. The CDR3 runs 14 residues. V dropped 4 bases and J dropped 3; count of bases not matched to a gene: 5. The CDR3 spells CASSSQGSDTEAFF. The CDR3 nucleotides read TGTGCCAGCAGTTCACAGGGGAGCGACACTGAAGCTTTCTTT.

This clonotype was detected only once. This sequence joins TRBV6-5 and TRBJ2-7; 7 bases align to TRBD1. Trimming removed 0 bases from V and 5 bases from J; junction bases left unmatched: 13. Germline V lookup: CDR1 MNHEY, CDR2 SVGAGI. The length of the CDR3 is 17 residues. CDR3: CASSYSWQGTVPNEQYF. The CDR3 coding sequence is TGTGCCAGCAGTTACTCCTGGCAGGGGACAGTCCCCAACGAGCAGTACTTC.

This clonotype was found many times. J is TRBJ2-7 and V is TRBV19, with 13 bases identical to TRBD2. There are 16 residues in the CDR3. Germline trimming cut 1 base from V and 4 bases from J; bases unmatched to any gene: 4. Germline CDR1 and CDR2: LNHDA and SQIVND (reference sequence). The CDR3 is CASSIAGTSGKYEQYF. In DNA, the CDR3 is TGTGCCAGTAGTATAGCGGGGACTAGCGGGAAGTACGAGCAGTACTTC.

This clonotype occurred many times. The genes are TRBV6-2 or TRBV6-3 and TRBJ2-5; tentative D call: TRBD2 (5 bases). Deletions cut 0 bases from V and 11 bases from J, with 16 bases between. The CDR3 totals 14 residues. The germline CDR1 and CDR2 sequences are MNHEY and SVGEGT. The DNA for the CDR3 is TGTGCCAGCAGTTACTCGGTTTACCCGGGGAGACAGTACTTC. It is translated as CASSYSVYPGRQYF.

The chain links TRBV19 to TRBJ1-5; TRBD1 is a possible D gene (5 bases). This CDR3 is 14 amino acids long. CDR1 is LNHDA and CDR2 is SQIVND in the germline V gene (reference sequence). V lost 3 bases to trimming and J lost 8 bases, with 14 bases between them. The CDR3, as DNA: TGTGCCAGTAGTATTGGACCTGGGGGGGAGCCCCAGCATTTT. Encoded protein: CASSIGPGGEPQHF.

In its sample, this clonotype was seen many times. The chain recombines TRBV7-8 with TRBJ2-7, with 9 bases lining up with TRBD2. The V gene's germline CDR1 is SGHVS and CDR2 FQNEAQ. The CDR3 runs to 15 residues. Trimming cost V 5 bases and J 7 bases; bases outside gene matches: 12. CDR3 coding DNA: TGTGCCAGCAGCCCAGGCAGGGGCGGGAGGGTAGAGCAGTACTTC. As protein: CASSPGRGGRVEQYF.

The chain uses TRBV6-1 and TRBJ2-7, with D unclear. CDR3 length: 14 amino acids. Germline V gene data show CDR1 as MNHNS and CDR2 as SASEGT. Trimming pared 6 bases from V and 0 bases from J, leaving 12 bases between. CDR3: CASRSTGSSYEQYF. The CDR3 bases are TGTGCCAGCAGGTCGACGGGTAGCTCCTACGAGCAGTACTTC.

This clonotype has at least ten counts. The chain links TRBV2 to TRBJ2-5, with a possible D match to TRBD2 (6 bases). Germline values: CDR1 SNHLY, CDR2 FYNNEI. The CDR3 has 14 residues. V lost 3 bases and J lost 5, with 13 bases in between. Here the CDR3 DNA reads TGTGCCAGCAGTGAGACTAGAAGCTTGGAGACCCAGTACTTC. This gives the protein CASSETRSLETQYF.

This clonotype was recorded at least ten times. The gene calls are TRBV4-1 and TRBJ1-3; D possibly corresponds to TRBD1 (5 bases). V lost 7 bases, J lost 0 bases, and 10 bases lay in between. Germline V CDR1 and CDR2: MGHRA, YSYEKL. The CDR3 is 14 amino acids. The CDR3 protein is CASKTGTSGNTIYF. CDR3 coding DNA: TGCGCCAGCAAAACCGGGACCTCTGGAAACACCATATATTTT.

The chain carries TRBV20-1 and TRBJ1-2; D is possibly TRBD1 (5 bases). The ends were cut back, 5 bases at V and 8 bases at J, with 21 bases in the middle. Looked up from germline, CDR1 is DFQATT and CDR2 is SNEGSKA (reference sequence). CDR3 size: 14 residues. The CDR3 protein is CSAPQSTVAGGYTF. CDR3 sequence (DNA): TGCAGTGCTCCCCAATCGACAGTTGCCGGGGGCTACACCTTC.